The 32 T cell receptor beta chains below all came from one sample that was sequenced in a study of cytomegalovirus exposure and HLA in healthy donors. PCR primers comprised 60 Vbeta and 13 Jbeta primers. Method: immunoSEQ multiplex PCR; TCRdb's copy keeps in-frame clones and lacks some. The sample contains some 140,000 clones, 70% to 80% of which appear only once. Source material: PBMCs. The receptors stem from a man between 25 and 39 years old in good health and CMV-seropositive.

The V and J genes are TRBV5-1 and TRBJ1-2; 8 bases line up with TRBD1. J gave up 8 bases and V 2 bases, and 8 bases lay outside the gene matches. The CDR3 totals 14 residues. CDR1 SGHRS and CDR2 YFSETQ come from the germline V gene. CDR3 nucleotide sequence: TGCGCCAGCAGCTTATCCGGGACAGGAGACGGCTACACCTTC. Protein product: CASSLSGTGDGYTF.

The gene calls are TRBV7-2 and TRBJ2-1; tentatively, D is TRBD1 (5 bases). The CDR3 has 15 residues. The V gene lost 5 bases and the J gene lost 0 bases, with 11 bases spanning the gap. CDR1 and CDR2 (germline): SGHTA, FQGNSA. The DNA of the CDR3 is TGTGCCAGCAGCCAGGGTATCAGCTCCTACAATGAGCAGTTCTTC. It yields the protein CASSQGISSYNEQFF.

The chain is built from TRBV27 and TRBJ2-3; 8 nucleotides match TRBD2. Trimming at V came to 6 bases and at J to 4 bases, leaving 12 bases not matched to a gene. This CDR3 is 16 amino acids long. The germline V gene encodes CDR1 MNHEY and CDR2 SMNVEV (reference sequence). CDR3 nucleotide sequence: TGTGCCAGCAGAAGTCTTGATTCGGGAGGGGCAGATACGCAGTATTTT. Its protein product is CASRSLDSGGADTQYF.

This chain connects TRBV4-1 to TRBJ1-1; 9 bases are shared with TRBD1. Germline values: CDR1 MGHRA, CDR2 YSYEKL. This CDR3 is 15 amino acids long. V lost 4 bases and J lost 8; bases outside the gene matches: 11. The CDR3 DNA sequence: TGCGCCAGCAGCCCCGGCCTTCGGACAGGGGAAGAAGCTTTCTTT. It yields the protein CASSPGLRTGEEAFF.

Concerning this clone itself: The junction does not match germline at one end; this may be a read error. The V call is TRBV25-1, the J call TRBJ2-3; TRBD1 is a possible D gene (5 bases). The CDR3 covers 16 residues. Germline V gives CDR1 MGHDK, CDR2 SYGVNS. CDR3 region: CASSPHDRYNTGTQYF. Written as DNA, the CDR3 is TGTGCCAGCAGTCCCCATGACCGGTATAACACAGGTACGCAGTATTTT.

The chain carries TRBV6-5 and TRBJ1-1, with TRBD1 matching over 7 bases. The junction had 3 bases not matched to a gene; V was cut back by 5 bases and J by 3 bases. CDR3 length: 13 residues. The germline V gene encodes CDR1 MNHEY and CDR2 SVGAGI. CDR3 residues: CASSITGDTEAFF. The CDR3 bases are TGTGCCAGCAGTATAACAGGGGACACTGAAGCTTTCTTT.

CDR3 DNA sequence: TGTGCCAGTAGTATCAGGGAGGGAGAAAAACTGTTTTTT. Amino acids: CASSIREGEKLFF. The chain uses TRBV19 and TRBJ1-4; D is perhaps TRBD1 (5 bases). The germline V gene has CDR1 LNHDA and CDR2 SQIVND (reference sequence). V was cut by 3 bases and J by 8 bases, with 10 bases left in between. The CDR3 runs 13 residues.

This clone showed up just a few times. Here the CDR3 DNA reads TGTGCCAGCAGCTTAGTTACTAGCGGGGGCACAGATACGCAGTATTTT. Its protein is CASSLVTSGGTDTQYF. The chain links TRBV11-3 to TRBJ2-3; 10 nucleotides match TRBD2. V trimming: 1 base; J trimming: 1 base; junction bases outside the gene matches: 2. Looked up from germline, CDR1 is SGHNT and CDR2 is YENEEA. This CDR3 has 16 amino acids.

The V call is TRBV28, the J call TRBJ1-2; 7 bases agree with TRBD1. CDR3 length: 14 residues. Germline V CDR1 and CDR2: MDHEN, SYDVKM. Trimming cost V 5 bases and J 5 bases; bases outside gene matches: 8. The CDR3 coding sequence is TGTGCCAGCAGTCCTTGGGACAGTACGTATGGCTACACCTTC. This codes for CASSPWDSTYGYTF.

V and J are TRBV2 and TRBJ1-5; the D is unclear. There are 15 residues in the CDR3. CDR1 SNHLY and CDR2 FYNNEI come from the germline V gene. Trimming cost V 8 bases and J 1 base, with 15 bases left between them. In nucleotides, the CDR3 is TGTGCCAGCCGGTCCGCCACCTTGAGCAATCAGCCCCAGCATTTT. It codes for CASRSATLSNQPQHF.

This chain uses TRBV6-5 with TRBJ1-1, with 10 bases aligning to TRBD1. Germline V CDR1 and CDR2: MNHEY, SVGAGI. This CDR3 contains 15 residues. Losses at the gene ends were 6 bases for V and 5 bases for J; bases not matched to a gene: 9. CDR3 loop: CASSRTGGKKTEAFF. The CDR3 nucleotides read TGTGCCAGCAGCAGGACAGGGGGAAAGAAGACTGAAGCTTTCTTT.

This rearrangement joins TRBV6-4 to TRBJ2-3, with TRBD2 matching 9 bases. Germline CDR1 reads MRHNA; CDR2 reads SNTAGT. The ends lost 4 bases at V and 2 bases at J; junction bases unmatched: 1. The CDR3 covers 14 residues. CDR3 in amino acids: CASSGGGATDTQYF. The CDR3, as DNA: TGTGCCAGCAGTGGCGGGGGGGCCACAGATACGCAGTATTTT.

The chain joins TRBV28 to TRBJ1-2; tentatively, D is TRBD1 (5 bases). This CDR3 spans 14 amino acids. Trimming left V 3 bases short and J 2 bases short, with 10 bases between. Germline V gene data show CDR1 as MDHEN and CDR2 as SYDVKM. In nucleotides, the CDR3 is TGTGCCAGCAGTTTGTATGACAGCAACTATGGCTACACCTTC. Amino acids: CASSLYDSNYGYTF.

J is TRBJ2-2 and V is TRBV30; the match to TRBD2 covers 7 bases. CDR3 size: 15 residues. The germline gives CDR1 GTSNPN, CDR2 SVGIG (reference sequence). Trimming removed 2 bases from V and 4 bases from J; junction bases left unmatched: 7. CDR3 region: CAWSFGGGLTGELFF. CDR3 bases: TGTGCCTGGAGTTTTGGGGGAGGGCTCACCGGGGAGCTGTTTTTT.

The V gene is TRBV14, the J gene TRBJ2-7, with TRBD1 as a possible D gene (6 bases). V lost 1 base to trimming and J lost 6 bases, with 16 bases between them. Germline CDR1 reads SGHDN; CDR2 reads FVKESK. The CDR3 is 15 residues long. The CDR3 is CASSQGGQGLSEQYF. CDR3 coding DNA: TGTGCCAGCAGCCAAGGGGGGCAGGGTCTCTCCGAGCAGTACTTC.

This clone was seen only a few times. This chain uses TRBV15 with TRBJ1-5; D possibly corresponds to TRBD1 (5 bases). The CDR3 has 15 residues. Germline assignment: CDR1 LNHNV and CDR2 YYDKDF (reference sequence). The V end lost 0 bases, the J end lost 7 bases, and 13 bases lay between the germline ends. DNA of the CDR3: TGTGCCACCAGCAGAGATCGGCCAGGACAACAGCCCCAGCATTTT. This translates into CATSRDRPGQQPQHF.

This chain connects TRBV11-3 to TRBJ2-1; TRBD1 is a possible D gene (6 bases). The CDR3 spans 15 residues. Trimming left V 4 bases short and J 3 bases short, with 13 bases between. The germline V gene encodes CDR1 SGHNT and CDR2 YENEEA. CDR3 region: CASSSGVHYYNEQFF. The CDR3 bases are TGTGCCAGCAGCTCAGGGGTCCACTACTACAATGAGCAGTTCTTC.

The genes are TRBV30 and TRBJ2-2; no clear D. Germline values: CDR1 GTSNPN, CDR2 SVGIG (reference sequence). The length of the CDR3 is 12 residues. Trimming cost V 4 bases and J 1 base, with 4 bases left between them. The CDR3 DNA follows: TGTGCCTGGACTCTGAACACCGGGGAGCTGTTTTTT. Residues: CAWTLNTGELFF.

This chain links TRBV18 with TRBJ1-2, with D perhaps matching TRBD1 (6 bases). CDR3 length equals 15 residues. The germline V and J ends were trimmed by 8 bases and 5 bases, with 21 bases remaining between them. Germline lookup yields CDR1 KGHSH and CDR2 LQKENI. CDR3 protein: CASTPGARNIYGYTF. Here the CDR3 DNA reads TGTGCCAGCACCCCAGGGGCACGGAATATTTATGGCTACACCTTC.

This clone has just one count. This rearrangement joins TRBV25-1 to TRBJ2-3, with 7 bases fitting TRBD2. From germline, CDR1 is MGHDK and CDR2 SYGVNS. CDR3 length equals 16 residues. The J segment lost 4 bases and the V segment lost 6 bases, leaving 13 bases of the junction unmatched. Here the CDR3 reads CASSLQRGGSADTQYF. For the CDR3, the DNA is TGTGCCAGCAGCCTTCAAAGGGGCGGGAGCGCAGATACGCAGTATTTT.

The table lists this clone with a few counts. The CDR3 bases are TGTGCCACCAGCAGAGATACCCGGGGAGGCCTGACTTTC. The encoded protein is CATSRDTRGGLTF. The rearrangement uses TRBV15 and TRBJ2-6, with a weak D call TRBD2 (6 bases). V gave up 0 bases and J gave up 15 bases, with 12 bases separating them. CDR1 LNHNV and CDR2 YYDKDF come from the germline V gene (reference sequence). The CDR3 length is 13 residues. Variable domain in full (rest from reference TRBV15 and TRBJ2-6): DAMVIQNPRYQVTQFGKPVTLSCSQTLNHNVMYWYQQKSSQAPKLLFHYYDKDFNNEADTPDNFQSRRPNTSFCFLDIRSPGLGDTAMYLCATSRDTRGGLTFGAGSRLTVL.

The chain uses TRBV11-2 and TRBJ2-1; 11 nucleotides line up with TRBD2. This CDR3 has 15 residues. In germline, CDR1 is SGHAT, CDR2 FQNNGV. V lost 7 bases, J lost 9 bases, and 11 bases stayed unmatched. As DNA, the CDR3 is TGTGCCAGCACCCCGATGGTAGCGGGAGGGATTGAGCAGTTCTTC. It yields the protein CASTPMVAGGIEQFF.

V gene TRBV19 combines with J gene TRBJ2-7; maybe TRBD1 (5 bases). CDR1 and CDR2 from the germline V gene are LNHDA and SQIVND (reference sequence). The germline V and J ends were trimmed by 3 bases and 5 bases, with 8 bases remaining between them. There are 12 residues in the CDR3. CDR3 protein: CASSMLGHEQYF. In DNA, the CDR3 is TGTGCCAGTAGTATGCTGGGGCACGAGCAGTACTTC. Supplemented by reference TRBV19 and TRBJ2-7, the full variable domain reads DGGITQSPKYLFRKEGQNVTLSCEQNLNHDAMYWYRQDPGQGLRLIYYSQIVNDFQKGDIAEGYSVSREKKESFPLTVTSAQKNPTAFYLCASSMLGHEQYFGPGTRLTVT.

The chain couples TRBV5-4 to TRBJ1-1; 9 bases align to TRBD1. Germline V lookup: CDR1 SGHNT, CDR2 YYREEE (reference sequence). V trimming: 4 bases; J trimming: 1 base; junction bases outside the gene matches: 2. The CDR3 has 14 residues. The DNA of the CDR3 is TGTGCCAGCAGCCCGACAGGGGGGAACACTGAAGCTTTCTTT. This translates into CASSPTGGNTEAFF.

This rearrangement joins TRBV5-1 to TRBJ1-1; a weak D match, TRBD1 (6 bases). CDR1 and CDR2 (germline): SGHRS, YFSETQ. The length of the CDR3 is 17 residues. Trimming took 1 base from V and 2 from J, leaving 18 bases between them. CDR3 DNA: TGCGCCAGCAGCTTGAGGGGGGGCGGATTTTCAAACACTGAAGCTTTCTTT. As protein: CASSLRGGGFSNTEAFF.

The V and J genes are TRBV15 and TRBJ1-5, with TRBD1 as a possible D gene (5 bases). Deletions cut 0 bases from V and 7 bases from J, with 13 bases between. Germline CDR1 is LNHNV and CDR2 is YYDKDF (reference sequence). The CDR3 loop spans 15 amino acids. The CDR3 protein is CATSRDRGGRQPQHF. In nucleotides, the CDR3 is TGTGCCACCAGCAGAGATCGGGGGGGACGACAGCCCCAGCATTTT.

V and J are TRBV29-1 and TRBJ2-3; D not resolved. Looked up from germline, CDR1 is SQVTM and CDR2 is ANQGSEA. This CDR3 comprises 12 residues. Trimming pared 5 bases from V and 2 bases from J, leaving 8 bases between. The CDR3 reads CSVTPYTDTQYF. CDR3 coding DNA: TGCAGCGTTACACCTTACACAGATACGCAGTATTTT.

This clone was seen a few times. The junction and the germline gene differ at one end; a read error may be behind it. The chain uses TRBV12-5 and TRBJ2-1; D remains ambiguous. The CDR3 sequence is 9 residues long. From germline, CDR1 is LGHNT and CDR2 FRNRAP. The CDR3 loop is CASGLVPVF. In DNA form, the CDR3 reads TGTGCTAGTGGTTTGGTACCGGTCTTC.

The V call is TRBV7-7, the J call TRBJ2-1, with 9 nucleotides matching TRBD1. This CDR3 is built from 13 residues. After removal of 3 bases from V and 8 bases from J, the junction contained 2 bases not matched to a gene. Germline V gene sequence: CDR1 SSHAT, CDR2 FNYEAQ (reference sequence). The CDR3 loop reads CASSFDRGYEQFF. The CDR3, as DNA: TGTGCCAGCAGCTTCGACAGGGGGTATGAGCAGTTCTTC.

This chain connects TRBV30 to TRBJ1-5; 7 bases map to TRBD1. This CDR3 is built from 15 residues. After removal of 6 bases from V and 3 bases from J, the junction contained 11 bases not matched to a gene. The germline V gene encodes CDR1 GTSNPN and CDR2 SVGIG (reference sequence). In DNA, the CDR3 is TGTGCCTGCCAACCTGCGGGACAGACCAATCAGCCCCAGCATTTT. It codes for CACQPAGQTNQPQHF.

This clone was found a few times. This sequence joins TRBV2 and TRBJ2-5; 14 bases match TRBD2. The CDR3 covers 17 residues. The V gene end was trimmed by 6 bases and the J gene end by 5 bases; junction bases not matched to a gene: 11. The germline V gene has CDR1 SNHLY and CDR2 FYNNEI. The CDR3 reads CASRPGLAGVPLETQYF. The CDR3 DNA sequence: TGTGCCAGCAGACCGGGACTAGCGGGAGTGCCTTTGGAGACCCAGTACTTC.

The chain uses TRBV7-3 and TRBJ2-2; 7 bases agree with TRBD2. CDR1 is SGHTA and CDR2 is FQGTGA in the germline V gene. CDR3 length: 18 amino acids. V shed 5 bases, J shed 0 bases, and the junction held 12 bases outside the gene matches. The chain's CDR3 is CASSHRQAGTTNTGELFF. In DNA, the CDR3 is TGTGCCAGCAGCCACCGCCAAGCGGGGACTACGAACACCGGGGAGCTGTTTTTT.